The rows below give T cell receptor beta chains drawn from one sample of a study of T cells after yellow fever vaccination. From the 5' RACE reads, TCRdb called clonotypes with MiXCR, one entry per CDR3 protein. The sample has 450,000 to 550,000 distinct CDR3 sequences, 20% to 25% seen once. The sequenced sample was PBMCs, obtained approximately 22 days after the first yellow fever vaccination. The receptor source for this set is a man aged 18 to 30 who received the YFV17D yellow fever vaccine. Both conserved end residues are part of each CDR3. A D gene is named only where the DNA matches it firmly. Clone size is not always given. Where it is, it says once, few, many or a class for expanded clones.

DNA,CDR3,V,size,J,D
TGTGCCATCGCCAGTTGGGACAGGGTGTATGGCTACACCTTC,CAIASWDRVYGYTF,TRBV10-3,few,TRBJ1-2,TRBD1
TGTGCCAGCAGCGTTGGGGGGGACTACAATGAGCAGTTCTTC,CASSVGGDYNEQFF,TRBV9,.,TRBJ2-1,TRBD2
TGTGCCAGCAGTGTCGTGGGGGGGGCCTATGGCTACACCTTC,CASSVVGGAYGYTF,TRBV2,few,TRBJ1-2,.
TGTGCCAGCAGTTTAACGGCGGGGGGGCGTACAGATACGCAGTATTTT,CASSLTAGGRTDTQYF,TRBV12-3/TRBV12-4,.,TRBJ2-3,TRBD2
TGCGCCAGCAGCCTCGTAGGGACTACGACTTACAATGAGCAGTTCTTC,CASSLVGTTTYNEQFF,TRBV4-1,.,TRBJ2-1,TRBD2
TGTGCCAGCACCTACACCGGGGACAGAAACTTAAACAATGAGCAGTTCTTC,CASTYTGDRNLNNEQFF,TRBV12-3/TRBV12-4,few,TRBJ2-1,TRBD1
TGTGCCAGCAGCAGAGACCTCAGAAGGGGCCAGTTCTTC,CASSRDLRRGQFF,TRBV7-2,few,TRBJ2-1,.
TGCGCCAGCAGCTTGACCGGGGGAGAGGACAGGGAGCAGTTCTTC,CASSLTGGEDREQFF,TRBV5-1,.,TRBJ2-1,.
TGCGCCAGCAGCCAAGGAAATGGGGCCAACGTCCTGACTTTC,CASSQGNGANVLTF,TRBV4-3,few,TRBJ2-6,.
TGTGCCAGCAGTTACCCCTTTCCGGGGGGTCGTGAAGATACGCAGTATTTT,CASSYPFPGGREDTQYF,TRBV6-2/TRBV6-3,many,TRBJ2-3,TRBD2
TGCAGCGCCAGTGTCGCGGGGGGGCGATTCAATGAGCAGTTCTTC,CSASVAGGRFNEQFF,TRBV29-1,.,TRBJ2-1,TRBD2
TGCAGTGCCCAGACCCCCACCGCTGGAGACCAAGAGACCCAGTACTTC,CSAQTPTAGDQETQYF,TRBV20-1,.,TRBJ2-5,.
TGTGCCAGCAGTTACGGAGGTATCCAGGGGAAGCAGCCCCAGCATTTT,CASSYGGIQGKQPQHF,TRBV6-5,.,TRBJ1-5,.
TGTGCCATCAGTGCGACTCTTAGCGGGGGCCACCAAGAGACCCAGTACTTC,CAISATLSGGHQETQYF,TRBV10-3,many,TRBJ2-5,TRBD2
TGTGCCAGCAGTGACCCCGGGACAGACCGGCGATGTTTT,CASSDPGTDRRCF,TRBV25-1,few,TRBJ1-1,TRBD1
TGTGCCAGCAGCCCACAGGGGTCGAACACTGAAGCTTTCTTT,CASSPQGSNTEAFF,TRBV12-3/TRBV12-4,many,TRBJ1-1,TRBD1
TGTGCCAGCAGGATACAGGGGGCCTACTCTGGAAACACCATATATTTT,CASRIQGAYSGNTIYF,TRBV12-3/TRBV12-4,.,TRBJ1-3,TRBD1
TGCGCCAGCAGCTTGGATGGGACAGCACCTTATGGCTACACCTTC,CASSLDGTAPYGYTF,TRBV5-1,.,TRBJ1-2,TRBD1
TGTGCCAGCAGTGAACTTCCGGGAACTGAAGCTTTCTTT,CASSELPGTEAFF,TRBV2,.,TRBJ1-1,.
TGTGCCAGCAGCGCTACGGGACCTCCTACCGTAAGAGGCTACACCTTC,CASSATGPPTVRGYTF,TRBV12-3/TRBV12-4,few,TRBJ1-2,.
TGCGCCAGCAGCCTTGAGGTACCTGGAAACACCATATATTTT,CASSLEVPGNTIYF,TRBV5-1,few,TRBJ1-3,.
TGTGCCAGCAGCCGCGGTCGAAGCACAGATACGCAGTATTTT,CASSRGRSTDTQYF,TRBV7-8,.,TRBJ2-3,.
TGTGCTAGCAGCTTAGGGTTAGCGGGGGCCTCCTACAATGAGCAGTTCTTC,CASSLGLAGASYNEQFF,TRBV7-7,few,TRBJ2-1,TRBD2
TGCGCCAGCAGCCAAGGACAGGGGATAAGAACCGGGGAGCTGTTTTTT,CASSQGQGIRTGELFF,TRBV4-1,few,TRBJ2-2,TRBD1
TGTGCCAGCAGGGACAGACACAATGAGCAGTTCTTC,CASRDRHNEQFF,TRBV28,.,TRBJ2-1,.
TGTGCCAGCAGCTCAAGTTTAGGGGACTATAGCAATCAGCCCCAGCATTTT,CASSSSLGDYSNQPQHF,TRBV7-8,.,TRBJ1-5,.
TGCGCCAGCAGGGGGGATTCGGGGGGCCTCTACGAGCAGTACTTC,CASRGDSGGLYEQYF,TRBV5-1,few,TRBJ2-7,.
TGTGCCAGCAGTTTCGTGAGTCCTGGAAACACCATATATTTT,CASSFVSPGNTIYF,TRBV12-3/TRBV12-4,few,TRBJ1-3,.
TGCGCCAGCAGCTTGGGGGACAGAAGCACAGATACGCAGTATTTT,CASSLGDRSTDTQYF,TRBV5-1,many,TRBJ2-3,TRBD1
TGTGCCAGCAGCCAGACGGAAGAGCAGTTCTTC,CASSQTEEQFF,TRBV7-2,.,TRBJ2-1,.
TGCGCCAGCAGCGGACAGGGGCCGTCCGAACGATTTTCCCAAGAGACCCAGTACTTC,CASSGQGPSERFSQETQYF,TRBV5-1,.,TRBJ2-5,TRBD1
TGCAGCGTTGAGGGGACAGATACAGATACGCAGTATTTT,CSVEGTDTDTQYF,TRBV29-1,many,TRBJ2-3,TRBD1
TGTGCCAGCAGCCAACGGGGAAATCAGCCCCAGCATTTT,CASSQRGNQPQHF,TRBV7-2,few,TRBJ1-5,.
TGTGCCAGCAGTTACCTAAAGGGCCCTCGAGCCTACGAGCAGTACTTC,CASSYLKGPRAYEQYF,TRBV6-5,few,TRBJ2-7,.
TGTGCCACCAGTGACGATAGACAGGGCGGTACTGAGCAGTTCTTC,CATSDDRQGGTEQFF,TRBV24-1,.,TRBJ2-1,TRBD1
TGTGCCAGCAGCTGGGAGGAGAGCAATCAGCCCCAGCATTTT,CASSWEESNQPQHF,TRBV12-3/TRBV12-4,few,TRBJ1-5,.
TGTGCCAGCAGAGCCACAGGGAACTCTGGAAACACCATATATTTT,CASRATGNSGNTIYF,TRBV12-3/TRBV12-4,.,TRBJ1-3,.
TGCAGTGCTGTGACAGGGGGGCCCCCGGAATGGACCCAGTACTTC,CSAVTGGPPEWTQYF,TRBV20-1,.,TRBJ2-5,TRBD1
TGTGCCAGCACCCTGTCGGGGACCAGTAAAGAGACCCAGTACTTC,CASTLSGTSKETQYF,TRBV6-1,many,TRBJ2-5,.
TGTGCCAGCAGCTTGTCGGGGACTATCTCCAATGAGCAGTTCTTC,CASSLSGTISNEQFF,TRBV5-4,.,TRBJ2-1,TRBD2
TGCGCCAGCAGCTACCTAGCGGGGGGGCCCGCTGAGCAGTTCTTC,CASSYLAGGPAEQFF,TRBV5-1,.,TRBJ2-1,TRBD2
TGTGCCAGCAGGACCTACGAGCAGTACTTC,CASRTYEQYF,TRBV5-8,many,TRBJ2-7,.
TGCGCCAGCAGCCGACCGGGCCCCTACAATGAGCAGTTCTTC,CASSRPGPYNEQFF,TRBV4-1,few,TRBJ2-1,.
TGTGCCAGCTCCCCTGACCGGGCGACCCAGTACTTC,CASSPDRATQYF,TRBV13,.,TRBJ2-5,.
TGTGCCATCAGTTTACAGGGCACAGATACGCAGTATTTT,CAISLQGTDTQYF,TRBV10-3,.,TRBJ2-3,.
TGTGCCATCAGCTCTAGCGGGGGGCGCAATGAGCAGTTCTTC,CAISSSGGRNEQFF,TRBV10-3,.,TRBJ2-1,TRBD2
TGTGCCAGCAGCTTGGTTCAGGGCGCTCAAGAGACCCAGTACTTC,CASSLVQGAQETQYF,TRBV5-6,few,TRBJ2-5,.
TGTGCCAGCAGTTACTCGCCCCAAGGCGTCTATGGCTACACCTTC,CASSYSPQGVYGYTF,TRBV6-5,.,TRBJ1-2,.
TGTGCCAGCAGCGAGAGAGGGTACGAGCAGTACTTC,CASSERGYEQYF,TRBV7-9,.,TRBJ2-7,.
TGCGCCAGCAGCTTGAGAAGGCAGTCGAACACTGAAGCTTTCTTT,CASSLRRQSNTEAFF,TRBV5-1,few,TRBJ1-1,.
TGCGCCAGCTCAGTCATGACGGGGGAGACAGATACGCAGTATTTT,CASSVMTGETDTQYF,TRBV4-1,many,TRBJ2-3,.
TGTGCCAGCAGATCTCGGGACAGATCCTACGAGCAGTACTTC,CASRSRDRSYEQYF,TRBV12-3/TRBV12-4,many,TRBJ2-7,TRBD1
TGCAGCGTTGAAGAAGGGGCAGACCACTATGGCTACACCTTC,CSVEEGADHYGYTF,TRBV29-1,many,TRBJ1-2,.
TGTGCCAGCAGTTACTCGTCAGAATCCCCACTTGAGCAGTTCTTC,CASSYSSESPLEQFF,TRBV6-5,.,TRBJ2-1,.
TGCAGCGTTGAGGGGACAGGGCACAATGAGCAGTTCTTC,CSVEGTGHNEQFF,TRBV29-1,few,TRBJ2-1,TRBD1
TGTGCCAGCAGCCAAGATCTAGCGGGCGCCTACGAGCAGTACTTC,CASSQDLAGAYEQYF,TRBV3-1,few,TRBJ2-7,TRBD2
TGTGCCAGCAGTTTCGCAGGGCGCGAGCAGTACTTC,CASSFAGREQYF,TRBV28,.,TRBJ2-7,.
TGCGCCAGCAGCACTCGACTCGGGACAGGAACTGAAAAACTGTTTTTT,CASSTRLGTGTEKLFF,TRBV4-3,.,TRBJ1-4,TRBD1
TGTGCCAGCAGCCAAGTATTCTCCTATACTAGACTTAACTATGGCTACACCTTC,CASSQVFSYTRLNYGYTF,TRBV3-1,.,TRBJ1-2,.